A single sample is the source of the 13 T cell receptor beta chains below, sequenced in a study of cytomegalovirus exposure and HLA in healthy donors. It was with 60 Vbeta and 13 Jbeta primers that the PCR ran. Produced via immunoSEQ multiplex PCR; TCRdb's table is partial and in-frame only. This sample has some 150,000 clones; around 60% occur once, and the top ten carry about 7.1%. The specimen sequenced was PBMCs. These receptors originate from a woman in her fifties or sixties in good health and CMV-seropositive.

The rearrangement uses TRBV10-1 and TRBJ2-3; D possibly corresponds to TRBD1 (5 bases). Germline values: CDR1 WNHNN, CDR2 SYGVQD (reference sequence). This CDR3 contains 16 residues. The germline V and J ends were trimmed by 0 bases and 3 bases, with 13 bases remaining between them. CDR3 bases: TGCGCCAGCAGTGAGTCTGCTGGGGCAGCTACAGATACGCAGTATTTT. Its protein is CASSESAGAATDTQYF.

CDR3 sequence reads: CASSLGSGSNQPQHF. In nucleotides, the CDR3 is TGTGCCAGCAGCTTAGGATCAGGGTCCAATCAGCCCCAGCATTTT. The rearrangement joins TRBV7-2 to TRBJ1-5; perhaps TRBD1 as D (5 bases). Germline V gene data show CDR1 as SGHTA and CDR2 as FQGNSA. Trimming removed 1 base at V and 3 bases at J, with 10 bases between. The CDR3 extends over 15 amino acids.

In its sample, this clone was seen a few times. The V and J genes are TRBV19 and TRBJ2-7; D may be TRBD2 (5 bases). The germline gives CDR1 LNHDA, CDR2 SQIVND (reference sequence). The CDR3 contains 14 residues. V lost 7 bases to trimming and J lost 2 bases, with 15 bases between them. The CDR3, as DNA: TGTGCCAGTAAGGAGGCCATCCAAACCTACGAGCAGTACTTC. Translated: CASKEAIQTYEQYF.

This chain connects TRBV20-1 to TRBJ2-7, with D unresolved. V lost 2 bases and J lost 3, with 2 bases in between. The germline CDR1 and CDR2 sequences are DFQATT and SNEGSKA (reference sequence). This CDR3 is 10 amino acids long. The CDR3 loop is CSARRYEQYF. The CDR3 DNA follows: TGCAGTGCTAGACGCTACGAGCAGTACTTC.

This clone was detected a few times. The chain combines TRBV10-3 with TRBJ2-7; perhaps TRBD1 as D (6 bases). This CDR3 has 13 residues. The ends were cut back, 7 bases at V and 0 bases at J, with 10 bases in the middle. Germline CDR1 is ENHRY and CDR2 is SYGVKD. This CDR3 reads CAINSGASYEQYF. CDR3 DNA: TGTGCCATCAATTCAGGGGCCTCCTACGAGCAGTACTTC.

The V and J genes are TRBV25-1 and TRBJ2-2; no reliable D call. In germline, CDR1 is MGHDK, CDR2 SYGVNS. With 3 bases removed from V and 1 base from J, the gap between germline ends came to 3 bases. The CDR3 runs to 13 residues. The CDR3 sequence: CASSDQNTGELFF. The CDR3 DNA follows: TGTGCCAGCAGTGACCAGAACACCGGGGAGCTGTTTTTT.

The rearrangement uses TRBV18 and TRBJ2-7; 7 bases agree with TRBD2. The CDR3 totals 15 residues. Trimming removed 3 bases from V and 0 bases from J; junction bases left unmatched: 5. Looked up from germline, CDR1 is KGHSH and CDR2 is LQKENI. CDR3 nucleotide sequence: TGTGCCAGCTCACCTTGGAGCGGGATCTCCTACGAGCAGTACTTC. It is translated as CASSPWSGISYEQYF.

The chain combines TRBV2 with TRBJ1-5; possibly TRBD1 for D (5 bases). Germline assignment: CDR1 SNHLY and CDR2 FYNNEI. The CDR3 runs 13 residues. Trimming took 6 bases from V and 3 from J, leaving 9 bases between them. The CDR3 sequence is CASRGGYNQPQHF. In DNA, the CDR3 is TGTGCCAGCAGGGGGGGATACAATCAGCCCCAGCATTTT.

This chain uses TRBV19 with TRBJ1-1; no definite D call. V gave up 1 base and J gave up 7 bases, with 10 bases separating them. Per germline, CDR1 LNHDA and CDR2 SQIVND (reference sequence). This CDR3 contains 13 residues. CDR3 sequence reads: CASSIVGGYEAFF. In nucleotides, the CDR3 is TGTGCCAGTAGTATAGTGGGAGGGTATGAAGCTTTCTTT.

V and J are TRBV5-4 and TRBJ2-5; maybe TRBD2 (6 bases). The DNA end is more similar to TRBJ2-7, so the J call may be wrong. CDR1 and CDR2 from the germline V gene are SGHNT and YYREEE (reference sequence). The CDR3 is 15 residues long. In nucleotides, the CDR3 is TGTGCCAGCAGCTTCAATCCGGGCGGGACCTACGAGCAGTACTTC. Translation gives CASSFNPGGTYEQYF.

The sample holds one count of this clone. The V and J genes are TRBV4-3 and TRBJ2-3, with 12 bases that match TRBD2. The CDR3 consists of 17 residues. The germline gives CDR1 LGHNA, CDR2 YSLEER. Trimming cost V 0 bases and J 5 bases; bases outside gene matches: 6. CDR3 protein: CASSQDRLAGGGDTQYF. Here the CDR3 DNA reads TGCGCCAGCAGCCAAGATCGGCTAGCGGGAGGGGGAGATACGCAGTATTTT.

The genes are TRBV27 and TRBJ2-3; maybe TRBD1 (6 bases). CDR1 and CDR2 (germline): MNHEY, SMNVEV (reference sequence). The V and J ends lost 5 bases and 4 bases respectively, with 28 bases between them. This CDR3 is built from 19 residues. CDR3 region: CASSTPFPRTDSRADTQYF. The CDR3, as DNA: TGTGCCAGCAGTACCCCCTTTCCCCGGACAGATTCACGGGCAGATACGCAGTATTTT.

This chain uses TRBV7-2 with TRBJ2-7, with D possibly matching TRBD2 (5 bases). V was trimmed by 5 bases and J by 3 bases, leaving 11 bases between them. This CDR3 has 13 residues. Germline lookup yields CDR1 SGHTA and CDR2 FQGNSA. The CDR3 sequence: CASSPPDYYEQYF. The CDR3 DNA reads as TGTGCCAGCAGCCCTCCCGACTACTACGAGCAGTACTTC.